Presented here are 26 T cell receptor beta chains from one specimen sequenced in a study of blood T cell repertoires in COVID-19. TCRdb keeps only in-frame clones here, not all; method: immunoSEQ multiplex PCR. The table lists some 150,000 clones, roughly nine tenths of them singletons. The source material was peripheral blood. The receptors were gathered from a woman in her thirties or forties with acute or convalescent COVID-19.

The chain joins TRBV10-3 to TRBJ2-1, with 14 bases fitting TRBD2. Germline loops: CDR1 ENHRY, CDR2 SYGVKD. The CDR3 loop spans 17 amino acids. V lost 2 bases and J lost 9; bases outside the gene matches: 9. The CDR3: CAISEIRLAGGLGEQFF. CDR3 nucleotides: TGTGCCATCAGTGAGATCCGACTAGCGGGGGGGCTAGGTGAGCAGTTCTTC.

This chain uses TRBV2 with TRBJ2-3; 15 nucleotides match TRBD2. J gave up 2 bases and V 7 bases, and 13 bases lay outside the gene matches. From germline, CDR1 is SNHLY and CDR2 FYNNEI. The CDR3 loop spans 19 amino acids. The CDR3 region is CASMGLAGGLGGSTDTQYF. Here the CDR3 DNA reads TGTGCCAGCATGGGACTAGCGGGAGGTTTGGGGGGTTCCACAGATACGCAGTATTTT. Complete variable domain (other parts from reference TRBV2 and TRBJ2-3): EPEVTQTPSHQVTQMGQEVILRCVPISNHLYFYWYRQILGQKVEFLVSFYNNEISEKSEIFDDQFSVERPDGSNFTLKIRSTKLEDSAMYFCASMGLAGGLGGSTDTQYFGPGTRLTVL.

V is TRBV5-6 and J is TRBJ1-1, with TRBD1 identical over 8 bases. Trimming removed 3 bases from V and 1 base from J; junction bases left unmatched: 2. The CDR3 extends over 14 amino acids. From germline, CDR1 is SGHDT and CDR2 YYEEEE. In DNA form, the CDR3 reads TGTGCCAGCAGCTCGGACAGGGCGAACACTGAAGCTTTCTTT. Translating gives CASSSDRANTEAFF.

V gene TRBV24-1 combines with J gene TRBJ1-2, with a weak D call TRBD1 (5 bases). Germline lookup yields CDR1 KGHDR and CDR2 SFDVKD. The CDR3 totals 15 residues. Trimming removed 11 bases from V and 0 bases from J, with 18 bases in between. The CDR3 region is CANTGTEKANYGYTF. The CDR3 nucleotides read TGTGCCAATACCGGGACTGAGAAAGCTAACTATGGCTACACCTTC.

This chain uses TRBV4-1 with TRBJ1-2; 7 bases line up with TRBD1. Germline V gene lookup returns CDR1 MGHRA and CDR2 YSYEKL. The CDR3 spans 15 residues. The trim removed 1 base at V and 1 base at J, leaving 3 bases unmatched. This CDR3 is CASSQGDSFNYGYTF. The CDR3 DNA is TGCGCCAGCAGCCAAGGGGACAGCTTTAACTATGGCTACACCTTC.

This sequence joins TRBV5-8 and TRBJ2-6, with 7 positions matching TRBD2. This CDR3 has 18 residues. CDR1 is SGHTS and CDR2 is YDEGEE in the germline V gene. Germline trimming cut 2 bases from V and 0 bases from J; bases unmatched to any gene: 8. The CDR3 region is CASSFPSGVLSGANVLTF. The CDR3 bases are TGTGCCAGCAGCTTTCCCAGCGGGGTGCTCTCTGGGGCCAACGTCCTGACTTTC. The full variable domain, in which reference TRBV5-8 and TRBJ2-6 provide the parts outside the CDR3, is EAGVTQSPTHLIKTRGQQATLRCSPISGHTSVYWYQQALGLGLQFLLWYDEGEERNRGNFPPRFSGRQFPNYSSELNVNALELEDSALYLCASSFPSGVLSGANVLTFGAGSRLTVL.

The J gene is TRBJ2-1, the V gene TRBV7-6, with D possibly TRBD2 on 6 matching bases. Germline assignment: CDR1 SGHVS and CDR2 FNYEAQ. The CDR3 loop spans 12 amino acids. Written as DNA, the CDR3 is TGTGCTACGGGAGTCACCTACAATGAGCAGTTCTTC. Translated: CATGVTYNEQFF.

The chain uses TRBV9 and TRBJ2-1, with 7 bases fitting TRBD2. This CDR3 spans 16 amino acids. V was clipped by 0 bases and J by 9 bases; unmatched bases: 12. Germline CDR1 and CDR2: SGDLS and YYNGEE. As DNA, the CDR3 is TGTGCCAGCAGCGTAGTTGAGGGAGGGGTCCCCGCTGAGCAGTTCTTC. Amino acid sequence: CASSVVEGGVPAEQFF.

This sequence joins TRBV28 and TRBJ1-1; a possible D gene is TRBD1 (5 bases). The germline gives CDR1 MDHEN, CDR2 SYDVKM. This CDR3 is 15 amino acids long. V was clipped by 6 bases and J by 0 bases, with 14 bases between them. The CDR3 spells CASSPGGSVNTEAFF. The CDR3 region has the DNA TGTGCCAGCAGCCCCGGGGGAAGCGTGAACACTGAAGCTTTCTTT.

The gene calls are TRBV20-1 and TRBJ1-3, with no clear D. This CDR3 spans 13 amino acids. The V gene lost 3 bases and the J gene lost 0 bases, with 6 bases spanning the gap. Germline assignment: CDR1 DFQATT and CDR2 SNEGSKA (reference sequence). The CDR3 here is CSASIDSGNTIYF. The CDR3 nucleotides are TGCAGTGCTAGTATAGACTCTGGAAACACCATATATTTT.

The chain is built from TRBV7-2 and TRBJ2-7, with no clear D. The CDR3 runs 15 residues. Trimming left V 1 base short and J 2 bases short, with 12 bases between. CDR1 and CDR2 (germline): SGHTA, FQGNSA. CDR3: CASSLVRVRTYEQYF. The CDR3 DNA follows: TGTGCCAGCAGCTTAGTCCGTGTCAGGACCTACGAGCAGTACTTC.

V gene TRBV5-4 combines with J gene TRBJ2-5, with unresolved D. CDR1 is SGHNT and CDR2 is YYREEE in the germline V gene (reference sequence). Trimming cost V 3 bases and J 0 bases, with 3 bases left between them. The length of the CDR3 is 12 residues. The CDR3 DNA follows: TGTGCCAGCAGCTGGCACCAAGAGACCCAGTACTTC. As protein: CASSWHQETQYF.

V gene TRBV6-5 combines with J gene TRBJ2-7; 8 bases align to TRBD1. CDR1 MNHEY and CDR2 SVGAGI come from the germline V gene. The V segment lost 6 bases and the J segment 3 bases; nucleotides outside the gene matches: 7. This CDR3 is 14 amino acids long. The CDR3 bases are TGTGCCAGCAGCAGGACAGGGTCAGTCTACGAGCAGTACTTC. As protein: CASSRTGSVYEQYF.

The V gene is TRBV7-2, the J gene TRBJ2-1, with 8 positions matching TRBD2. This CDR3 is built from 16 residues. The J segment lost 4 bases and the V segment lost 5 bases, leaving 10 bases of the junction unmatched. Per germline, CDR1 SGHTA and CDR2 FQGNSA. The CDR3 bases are TGTGCCAGCAGCCCCAGCCGGGGACTAGGGTACAATGAGCAGTTCTTC. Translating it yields CASSPSRGLGYNEQFF.

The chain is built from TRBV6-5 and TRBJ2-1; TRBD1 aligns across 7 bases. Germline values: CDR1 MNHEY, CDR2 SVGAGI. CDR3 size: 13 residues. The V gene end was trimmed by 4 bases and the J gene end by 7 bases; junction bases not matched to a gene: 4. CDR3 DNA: TGTGCCAGCAGTTTCGACAGGGTTAATGAGCAGTTCTTC. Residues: CASSFDRVNEQFF.

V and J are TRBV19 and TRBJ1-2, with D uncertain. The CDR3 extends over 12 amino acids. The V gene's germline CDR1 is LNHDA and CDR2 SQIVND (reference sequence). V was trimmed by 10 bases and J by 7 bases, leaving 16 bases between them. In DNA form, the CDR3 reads TGTGCCATGGTCGGCTCGGCGGGTGGCTACACCTTC. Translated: CAMVGSAGGYTF.

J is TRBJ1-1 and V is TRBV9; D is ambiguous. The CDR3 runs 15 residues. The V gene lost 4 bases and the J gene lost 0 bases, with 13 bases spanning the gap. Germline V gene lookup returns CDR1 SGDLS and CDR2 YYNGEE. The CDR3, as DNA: TGTGCCAGCAGCCCACGGGGAGACATGAACACTGAAGCTTTCTTT. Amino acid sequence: CASSPRGDMNTEAFF.

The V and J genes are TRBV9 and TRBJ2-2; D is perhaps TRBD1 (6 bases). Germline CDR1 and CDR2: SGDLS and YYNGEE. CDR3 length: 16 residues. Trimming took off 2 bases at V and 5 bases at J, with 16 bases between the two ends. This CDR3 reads CASSVRTEMITGELFF. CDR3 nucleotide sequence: TGTGCCAGCAGCGTTCGGACAGAGATGATAACCGGGGAGCTGTTTTTT.

The CDR3 bases are TGTGCCAGCAGCTTGGGACTAGCGGGAGGGCCCTTCGAGCAGTACTTC. Protein sequence: CASSLGLAGGPFEQYF. V and J are TRBV3-1 (or the pseudogene TRBV3-2) and TRBJ2-7, with 16 bases identical to TRBD2. This CDR3 has 16 amino acids. Germline V CDR1 and CDR2: LGHDT, YNNKEL (reference sequence). The V gene end was trimmed by 5 bases and the J gene end by 6 bases; junction bases not matched to a gene: 7.

CDR3 in amino acids: CASSIVAGVGGNTEAFF. In DNA form, the CDR3 reads TGTGCCAGTAGTATAGTGGCTGGGGTCGGAGGGAACACTGAAGCTTTCTTT. J is TRBJ1-1 and V is TRBV19; no clear D gene. The CDR3 sequence is 17 residues long. Trimming left V 1 base short and J 1 base short, with 16 bases between. Germline V lookup: CDR1 LNHDA, CDR2 SQIVND (reference sequence).

The CDR3 here is CAGGGRTLGQQFF. In nucleotides, the CDR3 is TGTGCCGGCGGCGGGAGGACCCTTGGACAGCAGTTCTTC. The genes are TRBV2 and TRBJ2-1, with TRBD2 matching over 8 bases. Germline loops: CDR1 SNHLY, CDR2 FYNNEI. After removal of 11 bases from V and 11 bases from J, the junction contained 14 bases not matched to a gene. There are 13 residues in the CDR3.

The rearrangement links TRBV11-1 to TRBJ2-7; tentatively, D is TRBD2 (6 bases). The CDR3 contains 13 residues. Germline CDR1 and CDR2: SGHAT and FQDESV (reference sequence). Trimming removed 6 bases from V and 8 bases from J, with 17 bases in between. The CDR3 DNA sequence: TGTGCCAGCAGTTCCCGGACGGCGGGGCAGCAGTACTTC. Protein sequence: CASSSRTAGQQYF.

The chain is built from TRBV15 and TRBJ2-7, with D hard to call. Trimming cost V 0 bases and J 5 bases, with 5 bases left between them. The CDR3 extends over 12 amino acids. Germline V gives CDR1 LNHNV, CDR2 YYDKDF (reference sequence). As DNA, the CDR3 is TGTGCCACCAGCAGAGATTTCGACGAGCAGTACTTC. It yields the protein CATSRDFDEQYF.

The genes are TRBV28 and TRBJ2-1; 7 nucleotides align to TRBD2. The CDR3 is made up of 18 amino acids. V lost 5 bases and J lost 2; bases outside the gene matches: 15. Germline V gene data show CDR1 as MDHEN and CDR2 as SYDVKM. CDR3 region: CASSPLGVAGFPYNEQFF. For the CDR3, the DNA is TGTGCCAGCAGTCCCCTTGGTGTAGCGGGCTTCCCCTACAATGAGCAGTTCTTC. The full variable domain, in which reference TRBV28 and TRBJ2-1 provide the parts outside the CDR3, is DVKVTQSSRYLVKRTGEKVFLECVQDMDHENMFWYRQDPGLGLRLIYFSYDVKMKEKGDIPEGYSVSREKKERFSLILESASTNQTSMYLCASSPLGVAGFPYNEQFFGPGTRLTVL.

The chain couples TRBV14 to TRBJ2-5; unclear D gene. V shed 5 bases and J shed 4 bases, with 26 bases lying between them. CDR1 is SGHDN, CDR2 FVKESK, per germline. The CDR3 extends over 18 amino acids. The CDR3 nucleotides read TGTGCCAGCAGCTACGAATTCAAGTTGCTGAGGCTCGCAGAGACCCAGTACTTC. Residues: CASSYEFKLLRLAETQYF.

The DNA of the CDR3 is TGTGCCAGCAGCTTGGAACCCGGTTGGGATGAGGGGAACACCGGGGAGCTGTTTTTT. This codes for CASSLEPGWDEGNTGELFF. The gene calls are TRBV5-4 and TRBJ2-2; TRBD2 is a possible D gene (5 bases). CDR1 and CDR2 (germline): SGHNT, YYREEE (reference sequence). Trimming left V 0 bases short and J 1 base short, with 19 bases between. CDR3 length equals 19 residues.